These T cell receptor beta chains were read from a single sample in a study of blood T cell repertoires in COVID-19. Sequencing was performed with immunoSEQ multiplex PCR; in TCRdb, only in-frame clones are kept and a portion is missing. The repertoire has about 98,000 clones, around 90% of them found once; the top ten carry approximately 2%. The sample taken for sequencing was peripheral blood. The receptor source for this set is a middle-aged man with active COVID-19. CDR3s include the opening cysteine and the closing phenylalanine or tryptophan. Fields, in order: CDR3 length, V gene, D gene, J gene, clone size, CDR3 DNA, CDR3 protein. The D gene is left open where the match is weak. Expanded clones get a size class; other rows say once, few or many, or leave the size out.

length: 14; V: TRBV4-2; D: .; J: TRBJ1-1; size: .; DNA: TGTGCCAGCAGAGAAACGGGAGCGAACACTGAAGCTTTCTTT; CDR3: CASRETGANTEAFF
length: 12; V: TRBV7-9; D: .; J: TRBJ1-1; size: .; DNA: TGTGCCAGCAGCTTAGGCCAGGGCGAAGCTTTCTTT; CDR3: CASSLGQGEAFF
length: 13; V: TRBV29-1; D: .; J: TRBJ1-2; size: .; DNA: TGCAGCGTTGTTAATAGTACAGCCTATGGCTACACCTTC; CDR3: CSVVNSTAYGYTF
length: 13; V: TRBV5-6; D: .; J: TRBJ2-2; size: .; DNA: TGTGCCAGCAGCTTCTATAACACCGGGGAGCTGTTTTTT; CDR3: CASSFYNTGELFF
length: 16; V: TRBV6-5; D: TRBD1; J: TRBJ2-1; size: .; DNA: TGTGCCAGCAGTTACGCCCGGGACAGGGATAACAATGAGCAGTTCTTC; CDR3: CASSYARDRDNNEQFF
length: 13; V: TRBV5-1; D: .; J: TRBJ1-2; size: .; DNA: TGCGCCAGCAGCCAATCTAACGGGTATGGCTACACCTTC; CDR3: CASSQSNGYGYTF
length: 14; V: TRBV21-1; D: .; J: TRBJ1-5; size: .; DNA: TGTGCCAGCAGCATAACGGGTAGCAATCGGCCCCAGCATTTT; CDR3: CASSITGSNRPQHF
length: 16; V: TRBV7-3; D: TRBD2; J: TRBJ2-3; size: .; DNA: TGTGCCAGCAGCTTAGGAGCGGGGGGCGGCACAGATACGCAGTATTTT; CDR3: CASSLGAGGGTDTQYF
length: 15; V: TRBV4-2; D: .; J: TRBJ1-5; size: .; DNA: TGTGCCAGCAGCCAAGACACGGGGAGCAATCAGCCCCAGCATTTT; CDR3: CASSQDTGSNQPQHF
length: 13; V: TRBV9; D: .; J: TRBJ2-7; size: .; DNA: TGTGCCAGCAGTGATGGGCTTTCCTACGAGCAGTACTTC; CDR3: CASSDGLSYEQYF
length: 14; V: TRBV6-5; D: TRBD2; J: TRBJ2-1; size: once; DNA: TGTGCCAGCAGGAGAAGCGGGGAAAACAATGAGCAGTTCTTC; CDR3: CASRRSGENNEQFF
length: 13; V: TRBV9; D: .; J: TRBJ2-5; size: .; DNA: TGTGCCAGCAGCCCGGGACTGTGGGAGACCCAGTACTTC; CDR3: CASSPGLWETQYF
length: 15; V: TRBV3-1/TRBV3-2; D: .; J: TRBJ1-2; size: .; DNA: TGTGCCAGCAGTCCGACGCAGGCTACTAACTATGGCTACACCTTC; CDR3: CASSPTQATNYGYTF
length: 17; V: TRBV11-2; D: TRBD2; J: TRBJ2-3; size: .; DNA: TGTGCCAGCAGCTTAGGGGGAGCGGGGGGTAGCACAGATACGCAGTATTTT; CDR3: CASSLGGAGGSTDTQYF
length: 14; V: TRBV2; D: TRBD1; J: TRBJ1-1; size: .; DNA: TGTGCCAGCAGTGTTGACAGGGCGGACACTGAAGCTTTCTTT; CDR3: CASSVDRADTEAFF
length: 16; V: TRBV18; D: .; J: TRBJ2-5; size: .; DNA: TGTGCCAGCTCACCAATTCAGGGAATGTACCAAGAGACCCAGTACTTC; CDR3: CASSPIQGMYQETQYF
length: 14; V: TRBV15; D: TRBD2; J: TRBJ2-7; size: .; DNA: TGTGCCACCAGCCTTGAGCCGGGAGGTTACGAGCAGTACTTC; CDR3: CATSLEPGGYEQYF
length: 15; V: TRBV5-4; D: .; J: TRBJ2-2; size: .; DNA: TGTGCCAGCAGCCTGCCCGGACAGTACACCGGGGAGCTGTTTTTT; CDR3: CASSLPGQYTGELFF
length: 15; V: TRBV4-2; D: TRBD1; J: TRBJ2-7; size: .; DNA: TGTGCCAGCAGCCGGGACAGGGGACAATCCTACGAGCAGTACTTC; CDR3: CASSRDRGQSYEQYF
length: 14; V: TRBV19; D: .; J: TRBJ1-2; size: .; DNA: TGTGCCAGTAGTATGGCCCGGGGACACGATGGCTACACCTTC; CDR3: CASSMARGHDGYTF
length: 14; V: TRBV6-6; D: .; J: TRBJ1-6; size: once; DNA: TGTGCCAGTTTTAACAGGGAAGGGAATTCACCCCTCCACTTT; CDR3: CASFNREGNSPLHF
length: 15; V: TRBV18; D: TRBD1; J: TRBJ1-5; size: .; DNA: TGTGCCAGCTCTCCAACGGGACAGCCCAATCAGCCCCAGCATTTT; CDR3: CASSPTGQPNQPQHF
length: 17; V: TRBV5-1; D: TRBD2; J: TRBJ2-5; size: .; DNA: TGCGCCAGCAGCTTGTTTGGGGAGCGGGGGGGCCGAGGGACCCAGTACTTC; CDR3: CASSLFGERGGRGTQYF
length: 13; V: TRBV6-6; D: .; J: TRBJ1-4; size: .; DNA: TGTGCCAGCACCCCATCTAGCAATGAAAAACTGTTTTTT; CDR3: CASTPSSNEKLFF
length: 15; V: TRBV6-5; D: TRBD1; J: TRBJ2-2; size: .; DNA: TGTGCCAGCGCATACGGACAGGGCAACACCGGGGAGCTGTTTTTT; CDR3: CASAYGQGNTGELFF
length: 15; V: TRBV2; D: .; J: TRBJ1-2; size: .; DNA: TGTGCCAGCAGTGAAGCCGCCCGGGGACTCTATGGCTACACCTTC; CDR3: CASSEAARGLYGYTF